This T cell receptor (beta chain) was obtained from a study of blood T cell repertoires in COVID-19. Profiled with immunoSEQ multiplex PCR; TCRdb holds only in-frame clones, not every one. This sample carries approximately 170,000 clones, less than 85% of them seen once, and the ten largest clones take roughly 10%. V was cut by 5 bases and J by 4 bases, with 11 bases left in between. This CDR3 is built from 13 residues. Germline assignment: CDR1 MNHEY and CDR2 SVGAGI. This chain uses TRBV6-5 with TRBJ1-2; D is ambiguous. The source material was peripheral blood. The sequence was collected from a woman of 80 years or more with active or convalescent COVID-19. CDR3 residues: CASSPDNRYGYTF. The CDR3 nucleotides are TGTGCCAGCAGTCCCGACAATCGCTATGGCTACACCTTC.